The sequence of this TCR beta chain was determined in a study of blood T cell repertoires in COVID-19. Study information: Samples came from the United States, Italy and Spain, spanning acute and convalescent COVID-19.

Original methodology: Scientists estimated how many nucleated cells there were by amplifying reference gene primers. Sequenced by immunoSEQ multiplex PCR; TCRdb stores in-frame clones only, minus some. V and J calls and clone size are given by that table; D and trimming were obtained from the DNA. The sample includes 200,000 to 300,000 clones, 87% of them seen just once. Germline V CDR1 and CDR2: SEHNR, FQNEAQ (reference sequence). The junction had 4 bases not matched to a gene; V was cut back by 5 bases and J by 0 bases. This CDR3 contains 16 residues. This chain connects TRBV7-9 to TRBJ2-6; TRBD1 aligns across 7 bases. This receptor was obtained from a man in his sixties who had recovered from COVID-19. Sequencing used peripheral blood. The CDR3 DNA is TGTGCCAGCAGCCGGACAGGTGGCTCTGGGGCCAACGTCCTGACTTTC. This encodes CASSRTGGSGANVLTF.